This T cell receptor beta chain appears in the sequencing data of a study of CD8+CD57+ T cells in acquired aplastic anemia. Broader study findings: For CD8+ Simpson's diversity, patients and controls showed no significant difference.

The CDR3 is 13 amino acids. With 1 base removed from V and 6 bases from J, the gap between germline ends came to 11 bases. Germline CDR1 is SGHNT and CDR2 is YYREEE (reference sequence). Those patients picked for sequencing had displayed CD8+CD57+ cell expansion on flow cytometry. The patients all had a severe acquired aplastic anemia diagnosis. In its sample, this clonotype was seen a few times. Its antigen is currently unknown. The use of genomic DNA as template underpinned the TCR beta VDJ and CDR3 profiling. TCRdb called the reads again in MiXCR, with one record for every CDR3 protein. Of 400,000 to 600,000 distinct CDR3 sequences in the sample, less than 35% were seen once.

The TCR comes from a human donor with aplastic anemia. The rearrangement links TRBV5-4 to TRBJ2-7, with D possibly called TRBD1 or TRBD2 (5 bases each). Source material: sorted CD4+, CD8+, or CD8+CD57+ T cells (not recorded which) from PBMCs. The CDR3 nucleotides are TGTGCCAGCAGCTTGTCCTCAGGGACCGAGCAGTACTTC. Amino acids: CASSLSSGTEQYF.